These T cell receptor beta chains were read from a single sample in a study of PD-L1 blockade in urothelial cancer. Repertoires were generated with immunoSEQ multiplex PCR, while TCRdb's copy carries only in-frame clones and drops some. The top ten hold roughly 3.6% of the sample, which has 35,000 to 40,000 clones, roughly four fifths seen once. Sequencing was performed on PBMCs, taken around atezolizumab (anti-PD-L1) treatment. The receptor source for this set is a man in his 70s with urothelial cancer. The CDR3 runs from the conserved cysteine through the conserved F or W. The order of the fields is clone size, V gene, D gene, J gene, CDR3 protein, CDR3 DNA. The D gene is left open where the match is weak. Rows give clone size only sometimes, using once, few, many, or a class for an expanded clone.

size: -; V: TRBV19; D: -; J: TRBJ2-2; CDR3: CASSRRANTGELFF; DNA: TGTGCCAGTAGTCGCAGGGCCAACACCGGGGAGCTGTTTTTT
size: once; V: TRBV9; D: -; J: TRBJ2-2; CDR3: CASSQEGNTGELFF; DNA: TGTGCCAGCAGCCAGGAGGGGAACACCGGGGAGCTGTTTTTT
size: -; V: TRBV5-1; D: -; J: TRBJ1-5; CDR3: CASRALVPSNRGNQPQHF; DNA: TGCGCCAGCAGAGCGCTGGTCCCCTCAAACCGAGGCAATCAGCCCCAGCATTTT
size: -; V: TRBV4-3; D: -; J: TRBJ2-3; CDR3: CASSQDSTLPDTQYF; DNA: TGCGCCAGCAGCCAAGATTCCACGCTACCAGATACGCAGTATTTT
size: few; V: TRBV7-2; D: -; J: TRBJ1-5; CDR3: CASSTQKGGNQPQHF; DNA: TGTGCCAGCAGCACCCAGAAGGGGGGCAATCAGCCCCAGCATTTT
size: -; V: TRBV19; D: -; J: TRBJ1-2; CDR3: CASSPSTSTRYGYTF; DNA: TGTGCCAGTAGTCCTTCGACATCCACCCGTTATGGCTACACCTTC
size: -; V: TRBV5-6; D: TRBD1; J: TRBJ2-5; CDR3: CASSGTAWGTQYF; DNA: TGTGCCAGCAGCGGGACAGCTTGGGGGACCCAGTACTTC
size: -; V: TRBV19; D: TRBD1; J: TRBJ1-2; CDR3: CASSIALGQGKFYGYTF; DNA: TGTGCCAGTAGTATAGCCTTGGGACAGGGAAAGTTCTATGGCTACACCTTC
size: -; V: TRBV4-3; D: -; J: TRBJ2-1; CDR3: CASSQDWSGLYNEQFF; DNA: TGCGCCAGCAGCCAAGATTGGAGCGGGCTCTACAATGAGCAGTTCTTC
size: -; V: TRBV28; D: -; J: TRBJ1-1; CDR3: CASSFRRNTEAFF; DNA: TGTGCCAGCAGTTTCCGTAGGAACACTGAAGCTTTCTTT
size: -; V: TRBV11-1; D: -; J: TRBJ1-1; CDR3: CASSLQGPTEAFF; DNA: TGTGCCAGCAGCTTACAGGGGCCCACTGAAGCTTTCTTT
size: -; V: TRBV6-5; D: -; J: TRBJ1-1; CDR3: CASSYSTGGQTEAFF; DNA: TGTGCCAGCAGTTACTCGACGGGGGGCCAAACTGAAGCTTTCTTT
size: few; V: TRBV5-6; D: -; J: TRBJ1-2; CDR3: CASSLQGIYGYTF; DNA: TGTGCCAGCAGCTTGCAGGGGATATATGGCTACACCTTC
size: -; V: TRBV7-9; D: -; J: TRBJ2-7; CDR3: CASSWQDYEQYF; DNA: TGTGCCAGCAGCTGGCAAGACTACGAGCAGTACTTC
size: few; V: TRBV19; D: -; J: TRBJ2-2; CDR3: CASSMGGNTGELFF; DNA: TGTGCCAGTAGTATGGGAGGGAACACCGGGGAGCTGTTTTTT
size: few; V: TRBV5-1; D: -; J: TRBJ2-4; CDR3: CASSLGVTGDIQYF; DNA: TGCGCCAGCAGCTTGGGAGTAACAGGCGACATTCAGTACTTC
size: -; V: TRBV7-2; D: -; J: TRBJ2-7; CDR3: CASSLRRGGPDEQYF; DNA: TGTGCCAGCAGCTTAAGGAGGGGGGGCCCCGACGAGCAGTACTTC
size: -; V: TRBV5-8; D: -; J: TRBJ2-1; CDR3: CASSLLVQFF; DNA: TGTGCCAGCAGCCTCCTAGTGCAGTTCTTC
size: -; V: TRBV28; D: -; J: TRBJ1-2; CDR3: CATFSREDYGYTF; DNA: TGTGCCACCTTTTCGAGGGAAGACTATGGCTACACCTTC
size: once; V: TRBV5-4; D: TRBD1; J: TRBJ1-1; CDR3: CASSKQGEYTEAFF; DNA: TGTGCCAGCAGCAAACAGGGGGAGTACACTGAAGCTTTCTTT
size: -; V: TRBV5-4; D: TRBD1; J: TRBJ2-3; CDR3: CASGRDSRSTDTQYF; DNA: TGTGCCAGCGGTAGGGACAGCCGAAGCACAGATACGCAGTATTTT
size: few; V: TRBV19; D: -; J: TRBJ2-7; CDR3: CASSIRGYEQYF; DNA: TGTGCCAGTAGTATCAGAGGGTACGAGCAGTACTTC
size: -; V: TRBV9; D: TRBD1; J: TRBJ2-3; CDR3: CASSVFPLPPTGVRAPDTQYF; DNA: TGTGCCAGCAGCGTATTTCCCCTCCCCCCGACAGGGGTTCGGGCCCCAGATACGCAGTATTTT
size: -; V: TRBV27; D: TRBD1; J: TRBJ2-7; CDR3: CASSPPTGAYEQYF; DNA: TGTGCCAGCAGTCCGCCGACAGGGGCATACGAGCAGTACTTC
size: once; V: TRBV7-2; D: -; J: TRBJ1-2; CDR3: CASSPKTVTTF; DNA: TGTGCCAGCAGCCCCAAGACAGTGACAACCTTC
size: -; V: TRBV18; D: TRBD1; J: TRBJ2-3; CDR3: CASSPGQGAADTQYF; DNA: TGTGCCAGCTCACCAGGACAGGGGGCAGCAGATACGCAGTATTTT
size: -; V: TRBV19; D: TRBD2; J: TRBJ2-5; CDR3: CASSRGLAAETQYF; DNA: TGTGCCAGTAGTAGGGGACTAGCGGCCGAGACCCAGTACTTC
size: -; V: TRBV11-3; D: TRBD1; J: TRBJ2-2; CDR3: CASSLATSWTGLTGELFF; DNA: TGTGCCAGCAGCTTAGCGACCTCTTGGACAGGGTTGACCGGGGAGCTGTTTTTT
size: -; V: TRBV7-6; D: -; J: TRBJ1-5; CDR3: CASHSNQPQHF; DNA: TGTGCCAGTCATAGCAATCAGCCCCAGCATTTT
size: -; V: TRBV29-1; D: TRBD2; J: TRBJ2-7; CDR3: CSVIAGRIGEQYF; DNA: TGCAGCGTAATAGCGGGAAGGATTGGCGAGCAGTACTTC
size: few; V: TRBV18; D: TRBD2; J: TRBJ2-7; CDR3: CASSPRDSRAGEQYF; DNA: TGTGCCAGCTCACCCCGCGACTCGCGAGCGGGGGAGCAGTACTTC
size: -; V: TRBV19; D: TRBD2; J: TRBJ2-3; CDR3: CASSIGGTRDGTQYF; DNA: TGTGCCAGTAGTATTGGAGGGACTAGGGACGGTACGCAGTATTTT
size: -; V: TRBV7-2; D: -; J: TRBJ1-1; CDR3: CASTDPHSGAFF; DNA: TGTGCCAGCACTGACCCCCACTCGGGAGCTTTCTTT
size: -; V: TRBV4-1; D: TRBD1; J: TRBJ1-1; CDR3: CASSHSPLQGGSTEAFF; DNA: TGCGCCAGCAGCCACTCACCCTTACAGGGGGGGAGCACTGAAGCTTTCTTT
size: -; V: TRBV5-1; D: -; J: TRBJ2-1; CDR3: CASSPLRENNEQFF; DNA: TGCGCCAGCAGCCCCCTGCGGGAAAACAATGAGCAGTTCTTC
size: -; V: TRBV6-6; D: TRBD1; J: TRBJ1-5; CDR3: CASRPGQTNQPQHF; DNA: TGTGCCAGCAGGCCGGGACAGACCAATCAGCCCCAGCATTTT
size: -; V: TRBV9; D: TRBD1; J: TRBJ2-1; CDR3: CASSAGTDPWDEQFF; DNA: TGTGCCAGCAGCGCCGGGACAGACCCTTGGGATGAGCAGTTCTTC
size: -; V: TRBV28; D: -; J: TRBJ1-5; CDR3: CASSGGGIFNQPQHF; DNA: TGTGCCAGCAGTGGGGGGGGAATTTTCAATCAACCCCAGCATTTT
size: few; V: TRBV7-2; D: -; J: TRBJ2-7; CDR3: CASSVGGEGTYEQYF; DNA: TGTGCCAGCAGCGTAGGGGGGGAGGGGACCTACGAGCAGTACTTC
size: once; V: TRBV29-1; D: -; J: TRBJ1-2; CDR3: CSVERQTLYGYTF; DNA: TGCAGCGTTGAACGTCAGACTCTCTATGGCTACACCTTC
size: -; V: TRBV19; D: TRBD1; J: TRBJ2-7; CDR3: CASSIGQGAVNEEQYF; DNA: TGTGCCAGTAGTATAGGACAGGGGGCTGTCAACGAGGAGCAGTACTTC
size: -; V: TRBV2; D: -; J: TRBJ1-5; CDR3: CASSEALRGNQPQHF; DNA: TGTGCCAGCAGTGAGGCCTTACGGGGCAATCAGCCCCAGCATTTT
size: -; V: TRBV4-3; D: -; J: TRBJ2-2; CDR3: CASSQEGATGELFF; DNA: TGCGCCAGCAGCCAAGAAGGGGCTACCGGGGAGCTGTTTTTT
size: -; V: TRBV5-1; D: -; J: TRBJ2-3; CDR3: CASSLGGRETDTQYF; DNA: TGCGCCAGCAGCCTGGGGGGCAGGGAAACAGATACGCAGTATTTT
size: -; V: TRBV28; D: TRBD2; J: TRBJ2-2; CDR3: CASSAGGANTGELFF; DNA: TGTGCCAGCTCCGCCGGGGGGGCGAACACCGGGGAGCTGTTTTTT
size: -; V: TRBV30; D: -; J: TRBJ1-6; CDR3: CAWRDPGLRNSPLHF; DNA: TGTGCCTGGAGAGACCCGGGACTGAGAAATTCACCCCTCCACTTT
size: few; V: TRBV27; D: -; J: TRBJ1-6; CDR3: CASTDGGSSSPLHF; DNA: TGTGCCAGCACCGACGGGGGTAGTAGTTCACCCCTCCACTTT
size: -; V: TRBV18; D: TRBD1; J: TRBJ2-3; CDR3: CASSPLGTGGFADTQYF; DNA: TGTGCCAGCTCACCACTCGGGACAGGGGGCTTTGCAGATACGCAGTATTTT